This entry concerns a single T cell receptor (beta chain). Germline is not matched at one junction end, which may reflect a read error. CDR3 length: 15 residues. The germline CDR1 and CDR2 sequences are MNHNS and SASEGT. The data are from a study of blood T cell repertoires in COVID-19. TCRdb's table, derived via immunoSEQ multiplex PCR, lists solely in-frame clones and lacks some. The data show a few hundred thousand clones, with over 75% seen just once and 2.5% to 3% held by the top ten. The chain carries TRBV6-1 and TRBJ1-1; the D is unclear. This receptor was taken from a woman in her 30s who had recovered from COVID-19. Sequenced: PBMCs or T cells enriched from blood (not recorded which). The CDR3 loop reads CASSEALWVNSEAFF. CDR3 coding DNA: TGTGCCAGCAGTGAAGCGCTGTGGGTGAACAGTGAAGCTTTCTTT.